This TCR beta chain was retrieved from a study of control samples from healthy donors and cancer patients. Germline CDR1 is ENHRY and CDR2 is SYGVKD. The CDR3 runs 15 residues. Here immunoSEQ multiplex PCR was the method, and the copy in TCRdb shows in-frame clones only, minus some. The table records around 130,000 clones, around nine tenths of them present only once. Comments on this clone: At one end, the junction sequence differs from germline, possibly due to a read error.

The source is a man aged 30-40 years in good health. The genes are TRBV10-3 and TRBJ2-2; D is perhaps TRBD1 or TRBD2 (5 bases each). Sequenced material: blood. CDR3: CAVSPGAANTGELFF. CDR3 coding DNA: TGTGCCGTCAGTCCCGGGGCCGCGAACACCGGGGAGCTGTTTTTT.